What follows describes a single T cell receptor (beta chain). These data are taken from a study of blood T cell repertoires in COVID-19. The method was immunoSEQ multiplex PCR; TCRdb's version includes in-frame clones alone and lacks a portion of them. The data show about 75,000 clones, around 90% seen once. Germline CDR1 and CDR2: SGHRS and YFSETQ. Trimming took 4 bases from V and 5 from J; bases not matched to a gene: 10. The CDR3 runs 15 residues. The chain is built from TRBV5-1 and TRBJ2-7, with 9 bases matching TRBD1. The sequencing input was peripheral blood. This receptor was taken from a human donor in a cohort sampled during active COVID-19. CDR3 amino acids: CASSHRDRAVHEQYF. As DNA, the CDR3 is TGCGCCAGCAGCCACCGGGACAGGGCGGTCCACGAGCAGTACTTC.